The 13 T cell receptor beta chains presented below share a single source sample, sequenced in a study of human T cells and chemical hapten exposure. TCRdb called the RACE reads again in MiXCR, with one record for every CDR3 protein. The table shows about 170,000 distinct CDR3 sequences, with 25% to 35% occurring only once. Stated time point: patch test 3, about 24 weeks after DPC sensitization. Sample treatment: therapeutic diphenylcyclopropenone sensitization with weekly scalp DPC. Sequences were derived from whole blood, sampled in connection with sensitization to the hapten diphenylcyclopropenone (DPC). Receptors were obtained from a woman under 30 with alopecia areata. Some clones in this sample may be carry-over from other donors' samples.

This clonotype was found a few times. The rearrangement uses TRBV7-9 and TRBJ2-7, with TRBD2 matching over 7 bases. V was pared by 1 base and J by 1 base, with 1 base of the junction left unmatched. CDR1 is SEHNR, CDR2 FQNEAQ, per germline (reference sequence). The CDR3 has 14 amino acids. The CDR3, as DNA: TGTGCCAGCAGCTTAGTGGGGGGGTCCTACGAGCAGTACTTC. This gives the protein CASSLVGGSYEQYF.

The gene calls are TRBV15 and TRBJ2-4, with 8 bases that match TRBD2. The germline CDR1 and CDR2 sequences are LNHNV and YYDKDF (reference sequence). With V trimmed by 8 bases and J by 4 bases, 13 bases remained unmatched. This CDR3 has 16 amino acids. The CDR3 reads CATRGGDSGNKNIQYF. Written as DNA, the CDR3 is TGTGCCACCCGAGGAGGGGATAGCGGGAATAAAAACATTCAGTACTTC.

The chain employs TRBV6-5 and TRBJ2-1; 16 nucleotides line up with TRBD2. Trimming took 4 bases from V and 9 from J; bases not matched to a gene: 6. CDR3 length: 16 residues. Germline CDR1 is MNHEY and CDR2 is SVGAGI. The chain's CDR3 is CASSSGLAGGPSEQFF. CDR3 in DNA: TGTGCCAGCAGTTCGGGACTAGCGGGGGGGCCCTCTGAGCAGTTCTTC.

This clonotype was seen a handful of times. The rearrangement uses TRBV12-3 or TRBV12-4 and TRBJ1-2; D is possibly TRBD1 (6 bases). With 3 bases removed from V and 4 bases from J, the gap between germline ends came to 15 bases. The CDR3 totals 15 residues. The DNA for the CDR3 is TGTGCCAGCAGTTTTCGGTCGCGGGGGGCCTATGGCTACACCTTC. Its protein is CASSFRSRGAYGYTF.

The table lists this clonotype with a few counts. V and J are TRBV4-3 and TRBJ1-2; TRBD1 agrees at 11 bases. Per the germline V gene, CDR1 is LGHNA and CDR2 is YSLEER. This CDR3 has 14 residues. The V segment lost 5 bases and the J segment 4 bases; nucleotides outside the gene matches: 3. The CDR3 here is CASSRTGGGYGYTF. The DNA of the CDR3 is TGCGCCAGCAGCAGGACAGGGGGCGGCTATGGCTACACCTTC.

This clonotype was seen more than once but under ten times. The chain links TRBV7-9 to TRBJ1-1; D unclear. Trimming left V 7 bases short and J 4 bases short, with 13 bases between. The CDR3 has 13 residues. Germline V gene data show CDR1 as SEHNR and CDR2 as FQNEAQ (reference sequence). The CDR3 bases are TGTGCCAGCACCCAAACCGGGGTCACTGAAGCTTTCTTT. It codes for CASTQTGVTEAFF.

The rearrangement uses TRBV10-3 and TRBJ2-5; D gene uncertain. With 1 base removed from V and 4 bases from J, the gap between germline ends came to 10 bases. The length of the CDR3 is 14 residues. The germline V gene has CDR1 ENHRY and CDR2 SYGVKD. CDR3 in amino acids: CAISELGGGETQYF. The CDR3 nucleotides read TGTGCCATCAGTGAGTTGGGCGGCGGAGAGACCCAGTACTTC.

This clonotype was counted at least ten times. The CDR3 bases are TGTGCCAGCAGTTTCGGTGGCTATGGCTACACCTTC. This sequence encodes CASSFGGYGYTF. The chain combines TRBV27 with TRBJ1-2; D not resolved. The germline V gene has CDR1 MNHEY and CDR2 SMNVEV (reference sequence). This CDR3 region has 12 residues. V was clipped by 3 bases and J by 4 bases, with 6 bases between them.

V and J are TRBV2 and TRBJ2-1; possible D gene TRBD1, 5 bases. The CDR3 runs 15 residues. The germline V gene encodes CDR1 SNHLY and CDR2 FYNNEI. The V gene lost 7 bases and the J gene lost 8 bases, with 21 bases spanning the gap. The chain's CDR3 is CASNQGARGRDEQFF. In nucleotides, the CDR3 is TGTGCCAGCAACCAAGGGGCTAGGGGTAGGGATGAGCAGTTCTTC.

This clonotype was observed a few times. CDR3 loop: CAGGLGGISYNEQFF. The CDR3 DNA follows: TGTGCCGGCGGATTAGGTGGGATTTCCTACAATGAGCAGTTCTTC. V usage is TRBV2 and J usage is TRBJ2-1; no clear D gene. Germline V CDR1 and CDR2: SNHLY, FYNNEI. The ends were cut back, 11 bases at V and 1 base at J, with 18 bases in the middle. This CDR3 has 15 residues. The entire variable domain, with the rest obtained from reference TRBV2 and TRBJ2-1, is as follows: EPEVTQTPSHQVTQMGQEVILRCVPISNHLYFYWYRQILGQKVEFLVSFYNNEISEKSEIFDDQFSVERPDGSNFTLKIRSTKLEDSAMYFCAGGLGGISYNEQFFGPGTRLTVL.

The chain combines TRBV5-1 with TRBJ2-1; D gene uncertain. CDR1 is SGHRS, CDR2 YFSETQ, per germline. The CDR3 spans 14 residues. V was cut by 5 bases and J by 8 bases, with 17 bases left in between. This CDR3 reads CASRLIASLDEQFF. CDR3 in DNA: TGCGCCAGCAGACTCATCGCCTCGCTTGATGAGCAGTTCTTC.

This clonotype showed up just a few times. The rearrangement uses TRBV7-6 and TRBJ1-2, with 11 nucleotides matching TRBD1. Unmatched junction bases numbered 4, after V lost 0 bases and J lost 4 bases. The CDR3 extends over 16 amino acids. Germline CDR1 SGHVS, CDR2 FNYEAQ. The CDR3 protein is CASSLATGTGGYGYTF. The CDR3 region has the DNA TGTGCCAGCAGCTTAGCCACCGGGACAGGGGGCTATGGCTACACCTTC. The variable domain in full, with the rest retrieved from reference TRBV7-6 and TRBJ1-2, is GAGVSQSPRYKVTKRGQDVALRCDPISGHVSLYWYRQALGQGPEFLTYFNYEAQQDKSGLPNDRFSAERPEGSISTLTIQRTEQRDSAMYRCASSLATGTGGYGYTFGSGTRLTVV.

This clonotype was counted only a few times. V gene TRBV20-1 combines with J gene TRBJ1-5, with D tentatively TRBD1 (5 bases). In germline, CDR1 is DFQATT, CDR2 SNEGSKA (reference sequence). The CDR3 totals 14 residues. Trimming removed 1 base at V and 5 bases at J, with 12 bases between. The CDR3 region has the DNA TGCAGTGCTAGAGGGCTCAGGGAAGATCAGCCCCAGCATTTT. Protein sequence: CSARGLREDQPQHF.